Each of the 21 T cell receptor beta chains below was sequenced from the same sample in a study of cytomegalovirus exposure and HLA in healthy donors. Primers for the PCR totalled 60 Vbeta and 13 Jbeta. Produced via immunoSEQ multiplex PCR; TCRdb's table is partial and in-frame only. Counted here are about 190,000 clones, 86% occurring once; the ten biggest clones make up roughly 0.32%. The sample comprised PBMCs. These receptors were taken from a woman in her 30s in good health and CMV-seronegative.

The genes are TRBV2 and TRBJ1-1, with unresolved D. CDR1 is SNHLY, CDR2 FYNNEI, per germline. CDR3 length equals 13 residues. V dropped 6 bases and J dropped 1 base, with 9 bases sitting between them. The CDR3 here is CASRYYGNTEAFF. CDR3 nucleotides: TGTGCCAGCAGATACTACGGGAACACTGAAGCTTTCTTT.

The V and J genes are TRBV15 and TRBJ1-3; D is uncertain. CDR3 length equals 14 residues. V was cut by 0 bases and J by 5 bases, with 8 bases left in between. CDR1 LNHNV and CDR2 YYDKDF come from the germline V gene (reference sequence). As DNA, the CDR3 is TGTGCCACCAGCAGAGATCGAGGCAGAAACACCATATATTTT. Protein sequence: CATSRDRGRNTIYF.

The chain has TRBV2 and TRBJ2-6, with TRBD1 matching 7 bases. Germline V gene lookup returns CDR1 SNHLY and CDR2 FYNNEI. V lost 5 bases and J lost 12; bases outside the gene matches: 7. This CDR3 spans 13 amino acids. CDR3 residues: CASSSGQAGVLTF. The DNA of the CDR3 is TGTGCCAGCAGTAGCGGACAGGCCGGCGTCCTGACTTTC.

V gene TRBV9 combines with J gene TRBJ1-4, with 7 bases matching TRBD1. Trimming at V came to 4 bases and at J to 0 bases, leaving 6 bases not matched to a gene. The CDR3 spans 16 residues. CDR1 and CDR2 (germline): SGDLS, YYNGEE. The CDR3 sequence is CASSPRGTATNEKLFF. The CDR3 nucleotides are TGTGCCAGCAGCCCGAGAGGGACAGCAACTAATGAAAAACTGTTTTTT.

CDR3: CASSPGAGGLNEQFF. The CDR3 region has the DNA TGTGCCAGCTCCCCGGGAGCGGGGGGCCTCAATGAGCAGTTCTTC. This chain uses TRBV27 with TRBJ2-1; 9 bases line up with TRBD2. Germline V gene lookup returns CDR1 MNHEY and CDR2 SMNVEV (reference sequence). CDR3 size: 15 residues. V lost 8 bases to trimming and J lost 6 bases; unmatched junction nucleotides: 11.

The chain carries TRBV19 and TRBJ2-5, with D maybe TRBD1 (5 bases). V was shortened by 6 bases and J by 5 bases, with 13 bases between the two germline ends. The CDR3 has 13 amino acids. Germline CDR1 and CDR2: LNHDA and SQIVND (reference sequence). CDR3 coding DNA: TGTGCCAGTAGCCTCAGGGTTGTCGAGACCCAGTACTTC. This gives the protein CASSLRVVETQYF.

The chain is built from TRBV5-1 and TRBJ2-7, with D possibly matching TRBD1 (6 bases). V gave up 0 bases and J gave up 0 bases, with 10 bases separating them. Germline lookup yields CDR1 SGHRS and CDR2 YFSETQ. The CDR3 contains 15 residues. This CDR3 reads CASSLGQGLSYEQYF. CDR3 in DNA: TGCGCCAGCAGCTTGGGTCAGGGGCTCTCCTACGAGCAGTACTTC.

V is TRBV19 and J is TRBJ1-5, with D possibly being TRBD1 (5 bases). The CDR3 length is 17 residues. In germline, CDR1 is LNHDA, CDR2 SQIVND (reference sequence). The V end was cut by 5 bases, the J end by 9 bases, with 26 bases between. CDR3 sequence (DNA): TGTGCCAGTAGTTCACTCCTGTTGGGCAGGGAGGTTCGGCCCCAGCATTTT. Protein product: CASSSLLLGREVRPQHF.

About this clone itself: Distinct nucleotide sequences in the sample also encode this CDR3. This rearrangement joins TRBV6-5 to TRBJ2-2; 8 bases map to TRBD1. Germline trimming cut 10 bases from V and 2 bases from J; bases unmatched to any gene: 6. The CDR3 spans 14 residues. From germline, CDR1 is MNHEY and CDR2 SVGAGI. The CDR3 DNA is TGTGCCACTCGGACAGGGACCAACACCGGGGAGCTGTTTTTT. This codes for CATRTGTNTGELFF.

The chain carries TRBV28 and TRBJ1-2; a weak D match, TRBD1 (6 bases). The length of the CDR3 is 15 residues. Trimming stripped 4 bases from V and 1 base from J, with 13 bases between. The germline CDR1 and CDR2 sequences are MDHEN and SYDVKM. The CDR3 sequence is CASSSIRTVNYGYTF. DNA of the CDR3: TGTGCCAGCAGTTCTATTCGGACAGTTAACTATGGCTACACCTTC.

For the CDR3, the DNA is TGTGCCAGCAGCTCAACTAGCGGGCCATCCTACGAGCAGTACTTC. Its protein is CASSSTSGPSYEQYF. The chain combines TRBV5-6 with TRBJ2-7; 9 bases agree with TRBD2. The CDR3 runs 15 residues. V was clipped by 3 bases and J by 1 base; unmatched bases: 5. CDR1 is SGHDT, CDR2 YYEEEE, per germline.

The gene calls are TRBV2 and TRBJ2-2; the D is unclear. With 4 bases removed from V and 6 bases from J, the gap between germline ends came to 12 bases. This CDR3 is 14 amino acids long. CDR1 and CDR2 from the germline V gene are SNHLY and FYNNEI. CDR3 DNA: TGTGCCAGCAGTGGGGCCACCCCGCCCGGGGAGCTGTTTTTT. This translates into CASSGATPPGELFF.

The V and J genes are TRBV19 and TRBJ2-2, with D unresolved. The ends were cut back, 3 bases at V and 1 base at J, with 9 bases in the middle. The CDR3 is made up of 15 amino acids. Germline lookup yields CDR1 LNHDA and CDR2 SQIVND (reference sequence). CDR3 sequence (DNA): TGTGCCAGTAGTATGAGGTCCAGGAACACCGGGGAGCTGTTTTTT. This gives the protein CASSMRSRNTGELFF.

The rearrangement joins TRBV27 to TRBJ2-2; TRBD1 might be the D (6 bases). With 9 bases removed from V and 6 bases from J, the gap between germline ends came to 11 bases. Germline V CDR1 and CDR2: MNHEY, SMNVEV (reference sequence). The CDR3 is 12 amino acids. The DNA of the CDR3 is TGTGCCAGTTCAACAGGGTCCGGGGAGCTGTTTTTT. As protein: CASSTGSGELFF.

This clone was found once. This rearrangement joins TRBV2 to TRBJ2-2, with D uncertain. V lost 2 bases and J lost 1, with 8 bases in between. Looked up from germline, CDR1 is SNHLY and CDR2 is FYNNEI. The CDR3 consists of 15 residues. The CDR3 spells CASSEFYGNTGELFF. For the CDR3, the DNA is TGTGCCAGCAGTGAATTCTATGGGAACACCGGGGAGCTGTTTTTT.

The chain joins TRBV14 to TRBJ1-2; no clear D gene. Germline V gene sequence: CDR1 SGHDN, CDR2 FVKESK. The ends were cut back, 1 base at V and 7 bases at J, with 13 bases in the middle. The CDR3 totals 14 residues. Here the CDR3 DNA reads TGTGCCAGCAGCCAAGCACCGGCGGTGGCTGGCTACACCTTC. Its protein is CASSQAPAVAGYTF.

This clone was counted a single time. This chain uses TRBV5-1 with TRBJ2-7, with 7 bases aligning to TRBD1. The CDR3 contains 14 residues. V was pared by 4 bases and J by 3 bases, with 7 bases of the junction left unmatched. Germline values: CDR1 SGHRS, CDR2 YFSETQ. CDR3 sequence reads: CASSPGGSNYEQYF. CDR3 in DNA: TGCGCCAGCAGCCCAGGGGGATCGAACTACGAGCAGTACTTC. Together with reference TRBV5-1 and TRBJ2-7, the CDR3 gives the full variable domain: KAGVTQTPRYLIKTRGQQVTLSCSPISGHRSVSWYQQTPGQGLQFLFEYFSETQRNKGNFPGRFSGRQFSNSRSEMNVSTLELGDSALYLCASSPGGSNYEQYFGPGTRLTVT.

The chain recombines TRBV28 with TRBJ1-1, with 10 bases identical to TRBD1. In germline, CDR1 is MDHEN, CDR2 SYDVKM. J lost 4 bases, V lost 6 bases, and 5 bases had no gene match. The CDR3 loop spans 14 amino acids. The CDR3 is CASRSGQGGTEAFF. Here the CDR3 DNA reads TGTGCCAGCAGATCCGGACAGGGGGGCACTGAAGCTTTCTTT.

V usage is TRBV5-5 and J usage is TRBJ2-5; D unresolved. The CDR3 is 14 residues long. In germline, CDR1 is SGHKS, CDR2 YYEKEE (reference sequence). V was shortened by 1 base and J by 3 bases, with 10 bases between the two germline ends. The CDR3 region is CASSLTLSKETQYF. In DNA, the CDR3 is TGTGCCAGCAGCTTGACTCTCTCAAAAGAGACCCAGTACTTC.

This clone turned up a few times. CDR3 in amino acids: CASSFLAFEQFF. CDR3 sequence (DNA): TGTGCCAGCAGCTTCCTAGCGTTTGAGCAGTTCTTC. V and J are TRBV11-2 and TRBJ2-1, with TRBD2 as a possible D gene (6 bases). CDR1 is SGHAT and CDR2 is FQNNGV in the germline V gene. V lost 3 bases and J 9 bases, leaving 9 bases between the germline ends. The CDR3 loop spans 12 amino acids. Looking up the rest from reference TRBV11-2 and TRBJ2-1 gives the full variable domain: EAGVAQSPRYKIIEKRQSVAFWCNPISGHATLYWYQQILGQGPKLLIQFQNNGVVDDSQLPKDRFSAERLKGVDSTLKIQPAKLEDSAVYLCASSFLAFEQFFGPGTRLTVL.

V usage is TRBV7-9 and J usage is TRBJ1-2; D ambiguous. The germline V gene encodes CDR1 SEHNR and CDR2 FQNEAQ (reference sequence). This CDR3 has 15 residues. Trimming took off 7 bases at V and 2 bases at J, with 17 bases between the two ends. CDR3 protein: CASTSGAEGNYGYTF. The CDR3 region has the DNA TGTGCCAGCACCTCGGGAGCCGAGGGCAACTATGGCTACACCTTC. Full variable domain (outside the CDR3, taken from reference TRBV7-9 and TRBJ1-2): DTGVSQNPRHKITKRGQNVTFRCDPISEHNRLYWYRQTLGQGPEFLTYFQNEAQLEKSRLLSDRFSAERPKGSFSTLEIQRTEQGDSAMYLCASTSGAEGNYGYTFGSGTRLTVV.